The 6 T cell receptor beta chains listed next were all sequenced from one sample in a study of Graves' ophthalmopathy and Graves' hyperthyroidism (dated by TCRdb to between 2018 and 2020). Sequencing instrument: Illumina HiSeq 2000. For repertoire sequencing, the TCR beta CDR3 regions were amplified from RNA transcripts. HTBI primers and the Qiagen OneStep RT-PCR kit were used in a first-round RT-PCR, which was followed by a second-round multiplex PCR, size selection and purification. The public sequencing data were trimmed at Q25 with fastp and processed into clonotypes with MiXCR by TCRdb, which kept only in-frame beta chains. Records with the same CDR3 protein are collapsed into one entry carrying the most frequent genes and DNA. Recorded for this sample are 200,000 to 300,000 distinct CDR3 sequences; around 45% of them occurred a single time. Clones ranked in the top ten supply more than 45% of the sample.

Sequenced input: peripheral blood. The receptor source for this set is an adult man with Graves' ophthalmopathy.

V gene TRBV14 combines with J gene TRBJ1-4; D unresolved. CDR3 length equals 13 residues. V lost 0 bases, J lost 8 bases, and 7 bases lay in between. Germline CDR1 reads SGHDN; CDR2 reads FVKESK. The CDR3 reads CASSQETREKLFF. Here the CDR3 DNA reads TGTGCCAGCAGCCAAGAGACGAGGGAAAAACTGTTTTTT.

The chain combines TRBV12-3 or TRBV12-4 with TRBJ2-2, with 7 nucleotides matching TRBD1. Unmatched junction bases numbered 7, after V lost 6 bases and J lost 6 bases. CDR3 length: 14 residues. CDR3 in DNA: TGTGCCAGCAGGAGGACAGGAGAGTCCGGGGAGCTGTTTTTT. Its protein is CASRRTGESGELFF.

In this sample, this clonotype turned up a few times. The chain recombines TRBV3-1 with TRBJ1-5; D uncertain. Germline CDR1 reads LGHDT; CDR2 reads YNNKEL (reference sequence). The CDR3 has 17 residues. The V end was cut by 0 bases, the J end by 0 bases, with 12 bases between. In nucleotides, the CDR3 is TGTGCCAGCAGCCAAGATCCCCCTTACTATAGCAATCAGCCCCAGCATTTT. This encodes CASSQDPPYYSNQPQHF.

The chain has TRBV10-3 and TRBJ2-7, with TRBD2 matching 9 bases. Germline assignment: CDR1 ENHRY and CDR2 SYGVKD. The CDR3 length is 13 residues. V was pared by 3 bases and J by 9 bases, with 6 bases of the junction left unmatched. In DNA form, the CDR3 reads TGTGCCATCAGTGACCAGCGGGAGGATGGGCAGTACTTC. This sequence encodes CAISDQREDGQYF.

The chain carries TRBV5-1 and TRBJ1-1; D uncertain. The germline V and J ends were trimmed by 2 bases and 7 bases, with 12 bases remaining between them. The CDR3 extends over 13 amino acids. Per the germline V gene, CDR1 is SGHRS and CDR2 is YFSETQ. CDR3: CASSLEYWGEAFF. DNA for the CDR3: TGCGCCAGCAGCTTAGAGTATTGGGGTGAAGCTTTCTTT.

The rearrangement joins TRBV7-9 to TRBJ1-3; D uncertain. The CDR3 contains 14 residues. V shed 7 bases and J shed 1 base, with 11 bases lying between them. Germline V gives CDR1 SEHNR, CDR2 FQNEAQ (reference sequence). The DNA for the CDR3 is TGTGCCAGCACCCCGGATCCGTCTGGAAACACCATATATTTT. Translated, it gives CASTPDPSGNTIYF.